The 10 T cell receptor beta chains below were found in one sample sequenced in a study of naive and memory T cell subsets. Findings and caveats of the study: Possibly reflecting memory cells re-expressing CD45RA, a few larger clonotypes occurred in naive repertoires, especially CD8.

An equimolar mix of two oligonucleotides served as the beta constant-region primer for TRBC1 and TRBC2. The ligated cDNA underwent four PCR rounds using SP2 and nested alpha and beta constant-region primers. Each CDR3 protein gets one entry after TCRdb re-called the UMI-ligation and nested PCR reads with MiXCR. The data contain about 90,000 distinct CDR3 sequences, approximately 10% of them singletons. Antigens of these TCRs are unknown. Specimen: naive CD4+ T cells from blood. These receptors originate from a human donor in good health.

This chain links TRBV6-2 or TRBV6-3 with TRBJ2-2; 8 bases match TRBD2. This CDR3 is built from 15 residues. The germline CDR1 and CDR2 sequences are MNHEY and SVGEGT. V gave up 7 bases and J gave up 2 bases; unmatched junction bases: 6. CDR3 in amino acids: CASTTGGSNTGELFF. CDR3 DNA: TGTGCCAGCACCACGGGGGGGAGCAACACCGGGGAGCTGTTTTTT.

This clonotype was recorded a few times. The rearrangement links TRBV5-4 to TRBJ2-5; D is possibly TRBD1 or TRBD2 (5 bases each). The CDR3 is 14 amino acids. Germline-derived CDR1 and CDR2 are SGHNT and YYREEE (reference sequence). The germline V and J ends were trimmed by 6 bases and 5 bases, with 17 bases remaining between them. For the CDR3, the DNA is TGTGCCAGCACGGTGGGACCGCTGCCCGAGACCCAGTACTTC. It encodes CASTVGPLPETQYF.

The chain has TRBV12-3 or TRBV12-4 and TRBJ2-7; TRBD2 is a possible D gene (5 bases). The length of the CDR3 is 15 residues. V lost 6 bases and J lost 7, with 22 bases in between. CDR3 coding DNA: TGTGCCAGCAGCCAGGACTCCGGGCCGCTCCTAGAGCAGTACTTC. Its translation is CASSQDSGPLLEQYF.

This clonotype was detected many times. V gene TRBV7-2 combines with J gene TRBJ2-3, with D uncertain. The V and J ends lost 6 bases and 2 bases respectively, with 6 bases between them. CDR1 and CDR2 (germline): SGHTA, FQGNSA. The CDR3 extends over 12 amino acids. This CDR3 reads CASRQITDTQYF. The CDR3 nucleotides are TGTGCCAGCAGACAGATCACAGATACGCAGTATTTT.

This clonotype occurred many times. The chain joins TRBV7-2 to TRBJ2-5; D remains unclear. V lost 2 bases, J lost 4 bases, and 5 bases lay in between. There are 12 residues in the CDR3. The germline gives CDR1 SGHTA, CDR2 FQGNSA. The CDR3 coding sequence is TGTGCCAGCAGCTTAAAGGGAGAGACCCAGTACTTC. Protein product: CASSLKGETQYF.

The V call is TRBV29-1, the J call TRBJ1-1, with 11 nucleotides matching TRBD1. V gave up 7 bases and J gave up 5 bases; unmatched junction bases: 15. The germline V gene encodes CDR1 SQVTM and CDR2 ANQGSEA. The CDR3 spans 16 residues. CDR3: CSAKTPGQGARTEAFF. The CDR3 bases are TGCAGCGCTAAGACCCCCGGACAGGGGGCAAGAACTGAAGCTTTCTTT.

The CDR3 region has the DNA TGTGCCAGCACCCCCCCAGGGTACTATGGCTACACCTTC. The encoded protein is CASTPPGYYGYTF. The chain has TRBV28 and TRBJ1-2, with D possibly TRBD1 on 5 matching bases. V lost 7 bases and J 3 bases, leaving 12 bases between the germline ends. The CDR3 extends over 13 amino acids. Germline V CDR1 and CDR2: MDHEN, SYDVKM.

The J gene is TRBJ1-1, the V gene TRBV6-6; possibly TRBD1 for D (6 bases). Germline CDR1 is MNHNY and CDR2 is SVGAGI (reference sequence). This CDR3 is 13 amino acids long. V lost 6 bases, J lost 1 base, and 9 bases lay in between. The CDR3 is CASRNRENTEAFF. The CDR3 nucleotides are TGTGCCAGCAGGAACAGGGAGAACACTGAAGCTTTCTTT.

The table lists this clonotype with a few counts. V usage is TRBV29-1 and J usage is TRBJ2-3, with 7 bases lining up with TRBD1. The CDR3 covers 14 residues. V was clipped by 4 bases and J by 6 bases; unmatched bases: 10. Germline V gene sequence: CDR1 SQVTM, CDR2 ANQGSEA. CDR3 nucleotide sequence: TGCAGCGTTGTGGGTTACACAGGGGTTGATACGCAGTATTTT. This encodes CSVVGYTGVDTQYF.

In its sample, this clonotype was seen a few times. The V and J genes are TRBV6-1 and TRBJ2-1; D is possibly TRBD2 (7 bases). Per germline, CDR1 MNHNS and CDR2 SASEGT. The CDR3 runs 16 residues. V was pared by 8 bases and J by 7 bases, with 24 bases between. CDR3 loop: CASGGAVALDFNEQFF. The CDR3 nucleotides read TGTGCCAGCGGGGGGGCGGTCGCGTTAGACTTTAATGAGCAGTTCTTC.